The T cell receptor beta chain described here comes from a study of blood T cell repertoires in COVID-19. Background on the study: Acute and convalescent COVID-19 specimens originated in the United States, Italy and Spain. Nucleic acid was either cDNA or gDNA, and it came from T cells, B-cell-depleted T cells, or PBMCs.

V was shortened by 0 bases and J by 0 bases, with 9 bases between the two germline ends. Per the germline V gene, CDR1 is SGDLS and CDR2 is YYNGEE. The CDR3 length is 16 residues. In the original workflow: How many nucleated cells were present was estimated from reference gene primer amplification. This table comes from immunoSEQ multiplex PCR, and its TCRdb copy is limited to in-frame clones, with some not included. That table gives V, J and clone size, and the DNA gave D and trimming. The sample shows approximately 240,000 clones, around 82% of them seen only once. The TCR sequence derives from a woman in her sixties or seventies with acute or convalescent COVID-19. Sequences were obtained from peripheral blood. The chain is built from TRBV9 and TRBJ2-2; no clear D gene. CDR3 residues: CASSVVRFANTGELFF. The CDR3, as DNA: TGTGCCAGCAGCGTAGTTCGGTTCGCGAACACCGGGGAGCTGTTTTTT.